This T cell receptor beta chain was identified during a study of glioma-infiltrating T cells after dendritic cell vaccination. Regarding time point: after dendritic cell vaccination, including at tumor progression/relapse. After removal of 1 base from V and 8 bases from J, the junction contained 2 bases not matched to a gene. Germline CDR1 and CDR2: SGHVS and FNYEAQ. This CDR3 is 13 amino acids long. The assay was immunoSEQ multiplex PCR, and TCRdb's table has in-frame clones only and misses some. The sample has fewer than 65,000 clones, about nine tenths seen once; the top ten hold around 5%. The sequence came from a human donor with glioblastoma. Here the sequenced sample was blood, taken after dendritic cell vaccination. V is TRBV7-6 and J is TRBJ2-1, with 7 bases lining up with TRBD1. The CDR3 region is CASSLEGGDEQFF. DNA for the CDR3: TGTGCCAGCAGCTTAGAAGGGGGCGATGAGCAGTTCTTC.